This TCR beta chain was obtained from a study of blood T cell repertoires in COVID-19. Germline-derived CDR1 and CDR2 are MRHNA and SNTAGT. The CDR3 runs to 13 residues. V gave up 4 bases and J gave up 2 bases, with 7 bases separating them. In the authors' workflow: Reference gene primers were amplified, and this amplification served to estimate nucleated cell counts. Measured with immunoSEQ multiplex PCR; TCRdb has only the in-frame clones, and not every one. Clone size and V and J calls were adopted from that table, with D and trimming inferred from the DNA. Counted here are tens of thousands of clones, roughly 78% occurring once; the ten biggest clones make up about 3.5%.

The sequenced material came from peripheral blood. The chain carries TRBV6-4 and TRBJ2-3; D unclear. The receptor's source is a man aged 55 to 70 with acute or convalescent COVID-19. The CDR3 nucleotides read TGTGCCAGCAGTGCACAGAACACAGATACGCAGTATTTT. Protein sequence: CASSAQNTDTQYF.